This entry describes one TCR beta chain. Its antigen target is currently unknown. The sample holds no much larger clone one base away, and base qualities are not on file. This sample was included in a study of blood T cell repertoires in COVID-19 (dated by TCRdb to 2019 to 2021). For the wider study: The collaborator samples originated in the United States, Italy and Spain and spanned the acute and convalescent phases of COVID-19. HLA class I and class II types, where available, came from metadata supplied by the sample provider rather than from assay-based typing. The material from the prospective study consisted of cDNA or gDNA derived from T cells, B-cell-depleted T cells, or PBMCs. The repertoires were released in a freely available public database meant as a resource for research on the immune response to SARS-CoV-2. The samples were drawn from two sources: the first 160 participants of the ongoing ImmuneRACE study, and 950 to 1,500 subjects contributed by 6 global collaborators. The dataset comprised deeply sampled blood TCRbeta repertoires from subjects exposed to, actively infected with, or recovered from COVID-19. Nearly every sample came with metadata listing a de-identified subject ID, COVID-19 status, age in years and sex. What the work shows at the level of the full study, not this receptor alone: The quantity of clinical and demographic metadata differed by source and by participant and was supplied without curation.

The germline V gene yields SGHAT for CDR1 and FQNNGV for CDR2. Compared with germline, V lacks 5 bases and J lacks 6 bases; bases without a gene match: 9. CDR3 length: 15 amino acids, cysteine to phenylalanine. CDR3 DNA is the only sequence kept; it has 45 bases, read in frame from the first base. The immunoSEQ Assay, a bias-controlled multiplex PCR, was used to amplify TCRbeta CDR3 regions from genomic DNA. Regarding the original processing steps: The number of nucleated cells in each sample was estimated from the amplification of reference gene primers within the assay. To quantify the absolute abundance of each unique TCRbeta CDR3 rearrangement, sequence reads were collapsed and filtered. Productive Simpson clonality was computed per sample as the square root of Simpson's diversity index over productive rearrangements. Entries here come from immuneACCESS through TCRdb and include only in-frame sequences with V and J called. Some clones fail to appear in such tables; in the studies checked, an unresolved V gene covers under half of the shortfall, and the cause of the remainder is unknown. That table supplies the V and J calls and clone size; D and trimming were determined from the DNA. Counted in this sample were 52,000 or so clones; approximately 91% of them appeared once. The top ten hold 8.5% of the sample.

Collaborating institutions collected whole blood in K2EDTA tubes following their own protocols. Collaborator samples were shipped for TCRbeta analysis as frozen whole blood, isolated PBMCs, or DNA extracted from either sample type. This TCR derives from a man aged 60-69 years with active COVID-19. The chain links TRBV11-2 with TRBJ2-1, with 8 bases aligning to TRBD2. Source material: peripheral blood. This receptor carries the CDR3 CASSAPGLVSNEQFF. The nucleotide sequence is TGTGCCAGCAGCGCACCGGGACTAGTTTCCAATGAGCAGTTCTTC. The reference TRBV11-2 and TRBJ2-1 proteins fill in what lies around the CDR3, so the full variable domain reads EAGVAQSPRYKIIEKRQSVAFWCNPISGHATLYWYQQILGQGPKLLIQFQNNGVVDDSQLPKDRFSAERLKGVDSTLKIQPAKLEDSAVYLCASSAPGLVSNEQFFGPGTRLTVL.